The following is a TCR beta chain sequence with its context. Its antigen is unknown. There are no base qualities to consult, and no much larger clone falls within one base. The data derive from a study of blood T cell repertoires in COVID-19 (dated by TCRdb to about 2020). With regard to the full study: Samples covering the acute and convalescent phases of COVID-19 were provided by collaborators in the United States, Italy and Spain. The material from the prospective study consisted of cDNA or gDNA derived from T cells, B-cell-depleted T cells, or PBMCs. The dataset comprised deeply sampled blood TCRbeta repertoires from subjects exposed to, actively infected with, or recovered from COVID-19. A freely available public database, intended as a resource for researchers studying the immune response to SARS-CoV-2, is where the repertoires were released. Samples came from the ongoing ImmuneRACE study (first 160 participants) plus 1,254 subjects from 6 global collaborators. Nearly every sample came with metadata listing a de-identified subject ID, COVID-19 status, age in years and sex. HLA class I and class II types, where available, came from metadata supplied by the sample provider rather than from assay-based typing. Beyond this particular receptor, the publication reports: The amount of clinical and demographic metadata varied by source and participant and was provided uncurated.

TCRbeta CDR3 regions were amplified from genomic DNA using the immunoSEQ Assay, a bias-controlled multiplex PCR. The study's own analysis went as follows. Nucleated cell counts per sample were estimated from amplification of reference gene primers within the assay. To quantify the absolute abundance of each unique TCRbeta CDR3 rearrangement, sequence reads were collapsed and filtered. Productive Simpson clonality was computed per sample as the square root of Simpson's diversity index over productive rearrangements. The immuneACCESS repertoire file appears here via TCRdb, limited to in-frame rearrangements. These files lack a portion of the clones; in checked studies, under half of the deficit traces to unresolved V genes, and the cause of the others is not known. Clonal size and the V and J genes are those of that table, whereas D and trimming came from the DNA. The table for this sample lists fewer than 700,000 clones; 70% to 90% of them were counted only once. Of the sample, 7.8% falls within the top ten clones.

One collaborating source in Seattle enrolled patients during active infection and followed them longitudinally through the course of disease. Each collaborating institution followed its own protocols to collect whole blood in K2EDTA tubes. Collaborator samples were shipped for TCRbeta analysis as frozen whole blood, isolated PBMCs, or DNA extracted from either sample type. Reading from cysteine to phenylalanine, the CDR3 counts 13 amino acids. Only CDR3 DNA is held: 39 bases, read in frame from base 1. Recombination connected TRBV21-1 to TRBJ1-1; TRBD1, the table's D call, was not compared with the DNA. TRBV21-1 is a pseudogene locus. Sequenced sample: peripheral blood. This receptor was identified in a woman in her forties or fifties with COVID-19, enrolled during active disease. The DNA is TGTGCCAGCAGCAAAGATGAGGACAGGGTCGCTTTCTTT. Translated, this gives CASSKDEDRVAFF.